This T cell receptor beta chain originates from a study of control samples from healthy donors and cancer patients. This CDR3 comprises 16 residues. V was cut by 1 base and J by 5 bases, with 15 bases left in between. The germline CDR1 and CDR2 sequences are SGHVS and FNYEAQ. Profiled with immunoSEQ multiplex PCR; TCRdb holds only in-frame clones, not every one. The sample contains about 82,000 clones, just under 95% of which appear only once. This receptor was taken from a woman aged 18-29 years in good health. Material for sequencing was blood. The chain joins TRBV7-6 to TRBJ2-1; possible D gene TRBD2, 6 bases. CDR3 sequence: CASSLESGLAHNEQFF. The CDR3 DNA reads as TGTGCCAGCAGCTTAGAGTCTGGCCTAGCGCACAATGAGCAGTTCTTC. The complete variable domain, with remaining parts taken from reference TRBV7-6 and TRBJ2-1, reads GAGVSQSPRYKVTKRGQDVALRCDPISGHVSLYWYRQALGQGPEFLTYFNYEAQQDKSGLPNDRFSAERPEGSISTLTIQRTEQRDSAMYRCASSLESGLAHNEQFFGPGTRLTVL.